This TCR beta chain came from a study of PD-1 blockade in mismatch repair-deficient tumors. The overall study: Enrolled about 2012-2016, patients had progressing, pretreated mismatch repair-deficient cancers of around 12 types. Findings of the study overall: Tumor-resident clones, often absent from pretreatment blood, expanded after pembrolizumab and then contracted.

TCRdb keeps only in-frame clones here, not all; method: immunoSEQ multiplex PCR. The sample has about 100,000 clones, 82% seen once; the top ten hold around 6.9%. Details on this clone: No antigen is known for it.

Sequences were derived from peripheral blood, sampled around 8 months after starting pembrolizumab. This TCR derives from an adult with mismatch repair-deficient cancer.

The CDR3 DNA reads TGTGCCAGCAGTTTGCTAGCGGGAGTCCCCGAGCAGTACTTC. As protein: CASSLLAGVPEQYF. The chain recombines TRBV27 with TRBJ2-7, with 10 bases aligning to TRBD2. V dropped 3 bases and J dropped 6; count of bases not matched to a gene: 5. The CDR3 is 14 residues long. Germline assignment: CDR1 MNHEY and CDR2 SMNVEV (reference sequence).